The T cell receptor (beta chain) described here comes from a study of beta chain features in type 1 diabetes. Cell sorting via CD45RO/CCR7/CD25/CD127/CD95/CD27 was performed to obtain CD4+ naive, central memory, regulatory and stem cell-like memory cells. CDR1 is LNHNV, CDR2 YYDKDF, per germline (reference sequence). There are 17 residues in the CDR3. The junction had 10 bases not matched to a gene; V was cut back by 3 bases and J by 2 bases. Expressed TCRB transcripts were sequenced because the entire RNA isolate underwent reverse transcription. Libraries were prepared by immunoSEQ multiplex PCR; TCRdb keeps only in-frame clonotypes and omits some of them. The profile shows hundreds of thousands of clones, around 15% of them singletons. The study's findings and limits: Researchers cautioned that cDNA sequencing could over-represent cells with high TCR expression.

This clone was recorded at least ten times. The antigen is unknown. The specimen sequenced was central memory CD4+ T cells from blood. The receptor was isolated from a man aged 25-45 years in good health. The chain recombines TRBV15 with TRBJ1-5, with 7 bases identical to TRBD1. This chain's CDR3 is CATSSDRQGGGNQPQHF. The CDR3 DNA is TGTGCCACCAGCAGCGACCGACAGGGTGGGGGCAATCAGCCCCAGCATTTT.